This T cell receptor beta chain was identified during a study of blood T cell repertoires in COVID-19. The table came from immunoSEQ multiplex PCR; TCRdb's copy has only in-frame clones and leaves some out. The repertoire consists of 100,000 to 150,000 clones, with about 91% occurring once and the leading ten covering approximately 10%. Germline V gene sequence: CDR1 MNHEY, CDR2 SVGAGI. Trimming took off 6 bases at V and 5 bases at J, with 14 bases between the two ends. The CDR3 sequence is 14 residues long. The sample taken for sequencing was peripheral blood. The V and J genes are TRBV6-5 and TRBJ1-5; the D is unclear. The source of this sequence is a man in his forties or fifties with acute or convalescent COVID-19. The CDR3 is CASRAEYGDQPQHF. The CDR3 DNA is TGTGCCAGCAGAGCCGAATACGGGGATCAGCCCCAGCATTTT.